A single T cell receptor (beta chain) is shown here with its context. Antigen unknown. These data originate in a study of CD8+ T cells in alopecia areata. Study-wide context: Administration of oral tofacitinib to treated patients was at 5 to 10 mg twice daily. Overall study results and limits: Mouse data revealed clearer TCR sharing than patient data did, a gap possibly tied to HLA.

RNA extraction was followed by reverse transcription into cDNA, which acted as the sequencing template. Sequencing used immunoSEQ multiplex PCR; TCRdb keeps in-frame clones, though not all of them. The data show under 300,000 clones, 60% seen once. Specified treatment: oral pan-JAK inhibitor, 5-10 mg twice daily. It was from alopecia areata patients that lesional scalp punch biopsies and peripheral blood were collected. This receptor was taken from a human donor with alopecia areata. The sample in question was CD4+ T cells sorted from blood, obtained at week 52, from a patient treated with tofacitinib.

The CDR3 is CASSRRTLNTEAFF. CDR3 coding DNA: TGTGCCAGCAGTCGCCGGACATTGAACACTGAAGCTTTCTTT. The rearrangement uses TRBV6-5 and TRBJ1-1; a possible D gene is TRBD1 (5 bases). Germline assignment: CDR1 MNHEY and CDR2 SVGAGI. The V gene lost 5 bases and the J gene lost 0 bases, with 10 bases spanning the gap. The CDR3 contains 14 residues.